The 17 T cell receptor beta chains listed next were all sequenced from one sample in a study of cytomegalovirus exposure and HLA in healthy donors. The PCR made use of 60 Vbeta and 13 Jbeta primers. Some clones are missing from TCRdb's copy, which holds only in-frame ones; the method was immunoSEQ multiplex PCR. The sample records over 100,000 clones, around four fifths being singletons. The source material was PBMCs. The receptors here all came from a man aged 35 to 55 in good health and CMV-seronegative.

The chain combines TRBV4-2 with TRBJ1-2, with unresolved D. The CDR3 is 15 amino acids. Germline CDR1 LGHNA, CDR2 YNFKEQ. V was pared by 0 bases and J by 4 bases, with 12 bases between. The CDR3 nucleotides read TGTGCCAGCAGCCAAGACCCCCGGGAGCCCTATGGCTACACCTTC. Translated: CASSQDPREPYGYTF.

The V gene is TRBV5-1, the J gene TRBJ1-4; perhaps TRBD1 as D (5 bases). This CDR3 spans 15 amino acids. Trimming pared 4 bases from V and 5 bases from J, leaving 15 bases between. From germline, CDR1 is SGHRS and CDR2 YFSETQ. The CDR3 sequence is CASSTAGQKNEKLFF. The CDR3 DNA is TGCGCCAGCAGCACAGCGGGGCAAAAAAATGAAAAACTGTTTTTT.

CDR3 in amino acids: CASSGEAYNEQFF. The CDR3 DNA sequence: TGTGCCAGCAGTGGAGAAGCCTACAATGAGCAGTTCTTC. The J gene is TRBJ2-1, the V gene TRBV6-4, with D unclear. Germline V gene sequence: CDR1 MRHNA, CDR2 SNTAGT. The CDR3 totals 13 residues. Trimming left V 4 bases short and J 2 bases short, with 6 bases between.

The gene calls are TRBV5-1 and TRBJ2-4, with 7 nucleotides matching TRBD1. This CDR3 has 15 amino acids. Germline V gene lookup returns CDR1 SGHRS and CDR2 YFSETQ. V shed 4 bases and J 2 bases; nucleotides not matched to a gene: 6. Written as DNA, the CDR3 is TGCGCCAGCAGCGACGACAGGGTACCCAAAAACATTCAGTACTTC. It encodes CASSDDRVPKNIQYF.

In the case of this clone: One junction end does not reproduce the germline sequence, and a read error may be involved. The CDR3, as DNA: TGTGTCAGCAGTTTAGGGAGCTCTGGAAACACCATATATTTT. Residues: CVSSLGSSGNTIYF. This sequence joins TRBV6-5 and TRBJ1-3; D call uncertain. This CDR3 has 14 residues. The V gene's germline CDR1 is MNHEY and CDR2 SVGAGI.

The CDR3 DNA reads TGTGCCATCGGGGGGGACGGTCTCAACATTCAGTACTTC. It is translated as CAIGGDGLNIQYF. The V and J genes are TRBV10-3 and TRBJ2-4, with 7 positions matching TRBD2. The CDR3 runs to 13 residues. Germline loops: CDR1 ENHRY, CDR2 SYGVKD. V gave up 8 bases and J gave up 7 bases; unmatched junction bases: 8.

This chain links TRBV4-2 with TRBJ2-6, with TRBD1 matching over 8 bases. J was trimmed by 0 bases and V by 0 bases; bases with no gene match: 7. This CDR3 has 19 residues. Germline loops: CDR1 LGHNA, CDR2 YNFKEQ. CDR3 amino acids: CASSQERQGILSGANVLTF. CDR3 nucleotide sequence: TGTGCCAGCAGCCAAGAACGACAGGGGATACTCTCTGGGGCCAACGTCCTGACTTTC.

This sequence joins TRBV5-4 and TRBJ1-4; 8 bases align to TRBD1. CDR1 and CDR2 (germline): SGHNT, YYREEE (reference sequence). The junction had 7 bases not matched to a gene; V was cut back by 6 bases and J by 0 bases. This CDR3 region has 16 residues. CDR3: CASTEQGATTNEKLFF. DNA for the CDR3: TGTGCCAGCACCGAGCAGGGGGCTACAACTAATGAAAAACTGTTTTTT.

This CDR3 reads CASSLMQGAVYEQYF. The CDR3 nucleotides are TGTGCCAGCAGTTTAATGCAGGGGGCAGTCTACGAGCAGTACTTC. The chain employs TRBV28 and TRBJ2-7, with 8 nucleotides matching TRBD1. CDR1 and CDR2 (germline): MDHEN, SYDVKM. With 2 bases clipped from V and 3 bases from J, the junction kept 6 bases outside the gene matches. The CDR3 loop spans 15 amino acids.

CDR3 in amino acids: CASSLVHGSESEQYF. The DNA for the CDR3 is TGTGCCAGCAGCTTAGTTCACGGGTCGGAGTCCGAGCAGTACTTC. The chain joins TRBV7-2 to TRBJ2-7; the D is unclear. V lost 1 base and J 6 bases, leaving 16 bases between the germline ends. The CDR3 spans 15 residues. From germline, CDR1 is SGHTA and CDR2 FQGNSA.

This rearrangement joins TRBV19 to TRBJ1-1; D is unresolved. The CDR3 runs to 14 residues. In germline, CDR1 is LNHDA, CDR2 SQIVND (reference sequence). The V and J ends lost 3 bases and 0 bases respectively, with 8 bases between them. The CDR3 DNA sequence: TGTGCCAGTAGTATGATCAGTCTGAACACTGAAGCTTTCTTT. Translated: CASSMISLNTEAFF.

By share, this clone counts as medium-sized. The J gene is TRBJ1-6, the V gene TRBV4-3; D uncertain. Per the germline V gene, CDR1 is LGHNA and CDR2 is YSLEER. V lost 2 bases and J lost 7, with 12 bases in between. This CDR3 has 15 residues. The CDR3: CASSQNKGGNSPLHF. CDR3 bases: TGCGCCAGCAGCCAAAACAAGGGCGGGAATTCACCCCTCCACTTT.

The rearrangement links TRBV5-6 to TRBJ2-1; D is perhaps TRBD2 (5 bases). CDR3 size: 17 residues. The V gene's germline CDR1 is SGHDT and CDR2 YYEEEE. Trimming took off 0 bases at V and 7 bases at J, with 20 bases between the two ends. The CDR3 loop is CASSLEASPSLRNEQFF. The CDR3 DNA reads TGTGCCAGCAGCTTGGAAGCTAGCCCCTCGCTACGGAATGAGCAGTTCTTC.

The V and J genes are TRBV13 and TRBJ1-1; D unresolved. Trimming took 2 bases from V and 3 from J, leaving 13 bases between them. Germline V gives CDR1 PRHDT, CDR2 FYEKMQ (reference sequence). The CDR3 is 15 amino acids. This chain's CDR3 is CASSLSPGLDTEAFF. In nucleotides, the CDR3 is TGTGCCAGCAGCTTAAGCCCGGGGTTGGACACTGAAGCTTTCTTT.

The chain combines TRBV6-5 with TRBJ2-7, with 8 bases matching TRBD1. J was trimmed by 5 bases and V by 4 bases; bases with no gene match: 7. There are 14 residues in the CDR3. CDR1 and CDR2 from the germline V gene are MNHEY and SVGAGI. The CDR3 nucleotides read TGTGCCAGCAGTTCGGACAGGGTCTACGACGAGCAGTACTTC. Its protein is CASSSDRVYDEQYF.

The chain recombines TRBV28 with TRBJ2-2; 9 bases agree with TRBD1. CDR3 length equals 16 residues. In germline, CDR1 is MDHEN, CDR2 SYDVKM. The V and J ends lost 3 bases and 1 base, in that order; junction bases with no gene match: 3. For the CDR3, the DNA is TGTGCCAGCAGTTTCCGGACAGGGGAGAACACCGGGGAGCTGTTTTTT. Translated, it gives CASSFRTGENTGELFF.

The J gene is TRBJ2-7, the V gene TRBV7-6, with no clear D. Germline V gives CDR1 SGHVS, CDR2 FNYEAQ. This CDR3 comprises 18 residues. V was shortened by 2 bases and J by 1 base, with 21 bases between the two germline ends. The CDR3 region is CASSLYLRGSARSYEQYF. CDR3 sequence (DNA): TGTGCCAGCAGCTTATATTTAAGAGGTTCGGCGCGTTCCTACGAGCAGTACTTC.